Presented here are 7 T cell receptor beta chains from one specimen sequenced in a study of cytomegalovirus exposure and HLA in healthy donors. The table came from immunoSEQ multiplex PCR; TCRdb's copy has only in-frame clones and leaves some out. Of around 300,000 clones in the sample, 80% to 90% are singletons; the top ten hold 1%. Sequences were obtained from PBMCs. The receptors here all came from a young woman in good health and CMV-seronegative.

The genes are TRBV12-5 and TRBJ2-1; D is perhaps TRBD2 (6 bases). This CDR3 has 18 amino acids. CDR1 and CDR2 from the germline V gene are LGHNT and FRNRAP. With 2 bases removed from V and 6 bases from J, the gap between germline ends came to 23 bases. The CDR3: CASGLPLISGRRSNEQFF. The CDR3 DNA sequence: TGTGCTAGTGGTTTGCCTCTGATATCCGGGAGACGTAGCAATGAGCAGTTCTTC.

This chain connects TRBV4-1 to TRBJ2-5; weak D call: TRBD1 (5 bases). The V gene lost 4 bases and the J gene lost 3 bases, with 18 bases spanning the gap. In germline, CDR1 is MGHRA, CDR2 YSYEKL. This CDR3 region has 16 residues. The chain's CDR3 is CASSPGLSRQKETQYF. The CDR3 bases are TGCGCCAGCAGCCCCGGCCTGAGCCGACAGAAAGAGACCCAGTACTTC.

This chain joins TRBV28 and TRBJ1-6, with D maybe TRBD1 (5 bases). Germline loops: CDR1 MDHEN, CDR2 SYDVKM. This CDR3 region has 14 residues. The ends were cut back, 10 bases at V and 6 bases at J, with 16 bases in the middle. CDR3 sequence: CATLRGGGNSPLHF. In nucleotides, the CDR3 is TGTGCCACACTACGCGGGGGTGGTAATTCACCCCTCCACTTT.

The chain is built from TRBV28 and TRBJ2-7; weak D call: TRBD1 (6 bases). The CDR3 totals 13 residues. From germline, CDR1 is MDHEN and CDR2 SYDVKM. V was clipped by 7 bases and J by 5 bases, with 15 bases between them. CDR3 region: CASNGGAVHEQYF. The CDR3 bases are TGTGCCAGCAATGGGGGCGCGGTCCACGAGCAGTACTTC.

The V and J genes are TRBV11-2 and TRBJ1-1, with D hard to call. V lost 5 bases and J lost 11, with 12 bases in between. The CDR3 sequence is 11 residues long. Germline assignment: CDR1 SGHAT and CDR2 FQNNGV. CDR3 region: CASSLPSPAFF. For the CDR3, the DNA is TGTGCCAGCAGCCTACCCTCACCCGCTTTCTTT. Based on the CDR3 plus reference TRBV11-2 and TRBJ1-1, the full variable domain is EAGVAQSPRYKIIEKRQSVAFWCNPISGHATLYWYQQILGQGPKLLIQFQNNGVVDDSQLPKDRFSAERLKGVDSTLKIQPAKLEDSAVYLCASSLPSPAFFGQGTRLTVV.

The gene calls are TRBV6-5 and TRBJ1-2; D is perhaps TRBD1 (5 bases). Trimming took 6 bases from V and 6 from J, leaving 11 bases between them. Germline assignment: CDR1 MNHEY and CDR2 SVGAGI. CDR3 length: 12 amino acids. DNA of the CDR3: TGTGCCAGCAGGGACATTTTTGATGGCTACACCTTC. Encoded protein: CASRDIFDGYTF.

This sequence joins TRBV9 and TRBJ1-5; a weak D match, TRBD1 (5 bases). Germline V gene lookup returns CDR1 SGDLS and CDR2 YYNGEE. The CDR3 is 15 amino acids. The germline V and J ends were trimmed by 0 bases and 1 base, with 8 bases remaining between them. The CDR3, as DNA: TGTGCCAGCAGCGTAGCGGGGGTGAGCAATCAGCCCCAGCATTTT. This gives the protein CASSVAGVSNQPQHF.